These 27 T cell receptor beta chains originate from one sample sequenced in a study of blood T cell repertoires in COVID-19. Data came from immunoSEQ multiplex PCR; TCRdb stores just in-frame clones and leaves some out. The sample has some 150,000 clones, about 85% seen once. The sequencing input was peripheral blood. Source of these receptors: a man in his fifties or sixties with COVID-19, enrolled during active disease.

This chain connects TRBV7-2 to TRBJ1-2, with D unresolved. V was pared by 8 bases and J by 0 bases, with 7 bases between. This CDR3 spans 12 amino acids. Germline CDR1 and CDR2: SGHTA and FQGNSA. DNA of the CDR3: TGTGCCAGCTCCCGTACTAACTATGGCTACACCTTC. This codes for CASSRTNYGYTF.

The chain uses TRBV25-1 and TRBJ1-6, with D unclear. This CDR3 is 12 amino acids long. Per germline, CDR1 MGHDK and CDR2 SYGVNS. The V end was cut by 8 bases, the J end by 10 bases, with 12 bases between. The CDR3 loop reads CASFPAESPLHF. The CDR3 DNA sequence: TGTGCCAGCTTCCCGGCGGAGTCACCCCTCCACTTT.

The V call is TRBV3-1 (or the pseudogene TRBV3-2), the J call TRBJ1-1, with 7 bases that match TRBD1. V was clipped by 2 bases and J by 2 bases; unmatched bases: 2. The CDR3 runs 14 residues. The germline gives CDR1 LGHDT, CDR2 YNNKEL (reference sequence). The CDR3 sequence: CASSQQGGNTEAFF. The DNA of the CDR3 is TGTGCCAGCAGCCAACAAGGGGGCAACACTGAAGCTTTCTTT.

DNA of the CDR3: TGTGCCAGCAGCACGGGGGGGCCTCCTTCGCTTAGGGGAGGCTACACCTTC. Its translation is CASSTGGPPSLRGGYTF. This rearrangement joins TRBV9 to TRBJ1-2, with D possibly TRBD1 on 6 matching bases. Trimming shortened V by 4 bases and J by 8 bases, and 27 bases separated the two germline ends. The CDR3 runs to 17 residues. Germline assignment: CDR1 SGDLS and CDR2 YYNGEE.

This chain links TRBV27 with TRBJ1-2; TRBD1 might be the D (6 bases). Germline V gene lookup returns CDR1 MNHEY and CDR2 SMNVEV (reference sequence). The V end lost 2 bases, the J end lost 4 bases, and 8 bases lay between the germline ends. The CDR3 runs 13 residues. CDR3 nucleotides: TGTGCCAGCAGTTTAGGGGGCGGCTATGGCTACACCTTC. This gives the protein CASSLGGGYGYTF.

This clone was seen just once. The CDR3 region has the DNA TGTGCCAGCAGCAAACGGATGGGGGGACAGGGGCCAGAAGGTGAAAAACTGTTTTTT. It codes for CASSKRMGGQGPEGEKLFF. The rearrangement uses TRBV7-2 and TRBJ1-4, with 10 bases identical to TRBD1. The CDR3 contains 19 residues. V trimming: 5 bases; J trimming: 7 bases; junction bases outside the gene matches: 19. CDR1 SGHTA and CDR2 FQGNSA come from the germline V gene.

This chain joins TRBV12-3 or TRBV12-4 and TRBJ1-5, with unresolved D. The CDR3 consists of 13 residues. V was pared by 8 bases and J by 0 bases, with 8 bases between. The CDR3, as DNA: TGTGCCAGCGCGGAGGGTAGCAATCAGCCCCAGCATTTT. Amino acids: CASAEGSNQPQHF.

This clone was seen a few times. The V call is TRBV19, the J call TRBJ1-5; TRBD1 might be the D (6 bases). Trimming left V 7 bases short and J 4 bases short, with 17 bases between. This CDR3 is 15 amino acids long. Germline values: CDR1 LNHDA, CDR2 SQIVND (reference sequence). The CDR3 loop is CASTPGQGKNQPQHF. CDR3 DNA: TGTGCCAGTACCCCGGGGCAGGGGAAGAATCAGCCCCAGCATTTT.

The chain links TRBV14 to TRBJ2-1; 7 nucleotides match TRBD2. The CDR3 is made up of 13 amino acids. Germline-derived CDR1 and CDR2 are SGHDN and FVKESK. V lost 4 bases to trimming and J lost 9 bases; unmatched junction nucleotides: 6. CDR3: CASSLGGRREQFF. The CDR3 bases are TGTGCCAGCAGCCTAGGCGGGAGACGTGAGCAGTTCTTC.

The chain's CDR3 is CASSLEGRGEKLFF. The CDR3 bases are TGCGCCAGCAGCTTGGAGGGAAGGGGCGAAAAACTGTTTTTT. The gene calls are TRBV5-1 and TRBJ1-4, with a possible D match to TRBD1 (5 bases). The CDR3 totals 14 residues. Trimming removed 0 bases at V and 8 bases at J, with 11 bases between. Per germline, CDR1 SGHRS and CDR2 YFSETQ.

This clone has more than one count but fewer than ten. The chain combines TRBV6-4 with TRBJ1-6; unclear D gene. The CDR3 has 16 residues. The V and J ends lost 0 bases and 10 bases respectively, with 16 bases between them. CDR1 is MRHNA, CDR2 SNTAGT, per germline. In DNA form, the CDR3 reads TGTGCCAGCAGTGACTCGAGTGTACACCCCAGGTCACCCCTCCACTTT. Its protein is CASSDSSVHPRSPLHF.

With respect to this clone: The same CDR3 is also encoded by other DNA sequences in this sample. The rearrangement joins TRBV19 to TRBJ2-6; TRBD1 might be the D (5 bases). V lost 5 bases and J lost 1, with 6 bases in between. This CDR3 comprises 14 residues. CDR1 is LNHDA, CDR2 SQIVND, per germline (reference sequence). CDR3 nucleotide sequence: TGTGCCAGTAGTCAGGGATCTGGGGCCAACGTCCTGACTTTC. Translation: CASSQGSGANVLTF.

This clone was seen a single time. V is TRBV2 and J is TRBJ2-1; 7 positions match TRBD1. In germline, CDR1 is SNHLY, CDR2 FYNNEI. The junction had 12 bases not matched to a gene; V was cut back by 10 bases and J by 9 bases. The CDR3 sequence is 13 residues long. The CDR3 bases are TGTGCCACCGAGGGACAGTCGAAAGGTGAGCAGTTCTTC. Translation gives CATEGQSKGEQFF.

This clone was seen a few times. Other nucleotide sequences in the sample specify the same CDR3. V gene TRBV19 combines with J gene TRBJ1-6, with TRBD1 identical over 7 bases. V lost 6 bases to trimming and J lost 8 bases; unmatched junction nucleotides: 10. Per germline, CDR1 LNHDA and CDR2 SQIVND (reference sequence). This CDR3 has 15 residues. The CDR3 sequence is CASRSETGWDSPLHF. In DNA, the CDR3 is TGTGCCAGTAGATCCGAGACAGGGTGGGATTCACCCCTCCACTTT. The variable domain in full, completed from reference TRBV19 and TRBJ1-6, reads DGGITQSPKYLFRKEGQNVTLSCEQNLNHDAMYWYRQDPGQGLRLIYYSQIVNDFQKGDIAEGYSVSREKKESFPLTVTSAQKNPTAFYLCASRSETGWDSPLHFGNGTRLTVT.

The V and J genes are TRBV11-3 and TRBJ2-1; D is perhaps TRBD2 (6 bases). Germline V lookup: CDR1 SGHNT, CDR2 YENEEA. Trimming shortened V by 5 bases and J by 6 bases, and 20 bases separated the two germline ends. CDR3 length: 16 amino acids. CDR3 sequence (DNA): TGTGCCAGCAGCCCCCTTGCCGGGAGCAAGGTCAATGAGCAGTTCTTC. It encodes CASSPLAGSKVNEQFF.

The chain recombines TRBV15 with TRBJ2-5; TRBD1 might be the D (5 bases). This CDR3 has 14 residues. The V and J ends lost 0 bases and 3 bases respectively, with 8 bases between them. The V gene's germline CDR1 is LNHNV and CDR2 YYDKDF (reference sequence). For the CDR3, the DNA is TGTGCCACCAGCAGAGACCAGGGCAAAGAGACCCAGTACTTC. It translates to CATSRDQGKETQYF.

The V and J genes are TRBV15 and TRBJ2-7; 13 bases align to TRBD2. Per the germline V gene, CDR1 is LNHNV and CDR2 is YYDKDF (reference sequence). The CDR3 runs to 20 residues. The junction had 15 bases not matched to a gene; V was cut back by 0 bases and J by 4 bases. CDR3 nucleotides: TGTGCCACCAGCAGAGAGGAGATGGCGGGACTAGCGGGGTCCGGTTACGAGCAGTACTTC. Translation gives CATSREEMAGLAGSGYEQYF.

V and J are TRBV10-3 and TRBJ1-1; 8 bases align to TRBD1. V shed 10 bases, J shed 5 bases, and the junction held 12 bases outside the gene matches. Germline V gives CDR1 ENHRY, CDR2 SYGVKD. The CDR3 runs to 14 residues. As DNA, the CDR3 is TGTGCCACGGCCTTGGCAGGGGGCTCGACTGAAGCTTTCTTT. This encodes CATALAGGSTEAFF.

The V gene is TRBV11-2, the J gene TRBJ2-1, with 13 bases that match TRBD2. The germline V gene encodes CDR1 SGHAT and CDR2 FQNNGV. CDR3 size: 17 residues. V trimming: 0 bases; J trimming: 3 bases; junction bases outside the gene matches: 2. CDR3 sequence reads: CASSLELAGGLYNEQFF. In DNA, the CDR3 is TGTGCCAGCAGCTTAGAACTAGCGGGAGGGCTCTACAATGAGCAGTTCTTC.

The J gene is TRBJ1-4, the V gene TRBV14; D is unresolved. Per the germline V gene, CDR1 is SGHDN and CDR2 is FVKESK. This CDR3 is built from 16 residues. V was cut by 3 bases and J by 6 bases, with 17 bases left in between. The CDR3 loop reads CASSHSGGIRDEKLFF. For the CDR3, the DNA is TGTGCCAGCAGCCACTCAGGCGGGATACGAGATGAAAAACTGTTTTTT.

In this sample, this clone turned up a few times. The CDR3 DNA reads TGTGCCAGCAGCCGACTCTTCGGGGTTTGGGAACTGTTTTTT. Amino acid sequence: CASSRLFGVWELFF. The genes are TRBV16 and TRBJ1-4; unclear D gene. Trimming took off 4 bases at V and 12 bases at J, with 18 bases between the two ends. The CDR3 runs 14 residues. Germline V gene lookup returns CDR1 KGHSY and CDR2 FQNENV. The full variable domain, in which reference TRBV16 and TRBJ1-4 provide the parts outside the CDR3, is GEEVAQTPKHLVRGEGQKAKLYCAPIKGHSYVFWYQQVLKNEFKFLISFQNENVFDETGMPKERFSAKCLPNSPCSLEIQATKLEDSAVYFCASSRLFGVWELFFGSGTQLSVL.

CDR3 amino acids: CASSQELARGSGELFF. CDR3 bases: TGTGCCAGCAGCCAAGAATTGGCCCGAGGGAGCGGGGAGCTGTTTTTT. The chain combines TRBV3-1 (or the pseudogene TRBV3-2) with TRBJ2-2; weak D call: TRBD2 (5 bases). The ends were cut back, 0 bases at V and 7 bases at J, with 15 bases in the middle. CDR1 is LGHDT, CDR2 YNNKEL, per germline (reference sequence). The CDR3 contains 16 residues.

This clone has only one observation. The rearrangement joins TRBV9 to TRBJ2-2; TRBD2 is a possible D gene (5 bases). This CDR3 has 14 residues. V lost 4 bases to trimming and J lost 5 bases, with 12 bases between them. Germline lookup yields CDR1 SGDLS and CDR2 YYNGEE. CDR3 sequence reads: CASSMASSTGELFF. The DNA for the CDR3 is TGTGCCAGCAGCATGGCTAGCTCGACCGGGGAGCTGTTTTTT.

This clone was recorded once. The gene calls are TRBV9 and TRBJ1-2; D call uncertain. Germline CDR1 and CDR2: SGDLS and YYNGEE. The CDR3 is 13 residues long. The germline V and J ends were trimmed by 0 bases and 3 bases, with 6 bases remaining between them. The CDR3, as DNA: TGTGCCAGCAGCGTAGTTCCAGACTATGGCTACACCTTC. This translates into CASSVVPDYGYTF.

The chain combines TRBV12-3 or TRBV12-4 with TRBJ2-7; no clear D. The ends were cut back, 6 bases at V and 0 bases at J, with 9 bases in the middle. There are 13 residues in the CDR3. In DNA, the CDR3 is TGTGCCAGCAGATATACAGACTCCTACGAGCAGTACTTC. It codes for CASRYTDSYEQYF.

V gene TRBV10-3 combines with J gene TRBJ1-5; 10 positions agree with TRBD1. CDR1 and CDR2 (germline): ENHRY, SYGVKD. With 0 bases clipped from V and 7 bases from J, the junction kept 6 bases outside the gene matches. The CDR3 consists of 16 residues. In nucleotides, the CDR3 is TGTGCCATCAGTGAGTCGACAGGGGGCTCAGGGCAGCCCCAGCATTTT. Residues: CAISESTGGSGQPQHF.

The DNA for the CDR3 is TGTGCCTGGGGGACGGGGAACTATGGCTACACCTTC. Translation gives CAWGTGNYGYTF. The rearrangement links TRBV30 to TRBJ1-2; D might be TRBD1 (5 bases). Germline values: CDR1 GTSNPN, CDR2 SVGIG (reference sequence). Trimming took off 5 bases at V and 2 bases at J, with 9 bases between the two ends. This CDR3 region has 12 residues.